These 19 T cell receptor beta chains originate from one sample sequenced in a study of blood T cell repertoires in COVID-19. Sequenced by immunoSEQ multiplex PCR; TCRdb stores in-frame clones only, minus some. The sample yields around 97,000 clones, around 90% seen once. Material for sequencing was peripheral blood. The receptor set was obtained from a woman of 80 years or more in a cohort sampled during active COVID-19.

This clone was detected once. This chain joins TRBV28 and TRBJ2-1; D not resolved. Trimming removed 5 bases from V and 5 bases from J, with 16 bases in between. From germline, CDR1 is MDHEN and CDR2 SYDVKM. The CDR3 totals 15 residues. The CDR3 coding sequence is TGTGCCAGCAGTCCACACCAGAAAGTCGACAATGAGCAGTTCTTC. It encodes CASSPHQKVDNEQFF.

This clone has just one count. The chain links TRBV6-5 to TRBJ1-5; TRBD1 aligns across 11 bases. Unmatched junction bases numbered 6, after V lost 4 bases and J lost 7 bases. Germline V gene data show CDR1 as MNHEY and CDR2 as SVGAGI. This CDR3 region has 15 residues. CDR3 sequence: CASSSGQGVGQPQHF. The CDR3 region has the DNA TGTGCCAGCAGTTCGGGACAGGGGGTGGGACAGCCCCAGCATTTT.

About this clone itself: At one boundary the junction diverges from the germline segment, which might be a read error. The chain combines TRBV5-6 with TRBJ2-7, with 9 bases aligning to TRBD2. Germline V CDR1 and CDR2: SGHDT, YYEEEE. There are 13 residues in the CDR3. CDR3 region: CASRLGAGGEQYF. In nucleotides, the CDR3 is TGTGCCAGCCGCTTGGGGGCGGGGGGGGAGCAGTACTTC.

The V and J genes are TRBV28 and TRBJ2-2; no definite D call. V was shortened by 1 base and J by 5 bases, with 2 bases between the two germline ends. Germline CDR1 MDHEN, CDR2 SYDVKM. The length of the CDR3 is 12 residues. CDR3 nucleotide sequence: TGTGCCAGCAGTTTATTAACCGGGGAGCTGTTTTTT. Protein product: CASSLLTGELFF.

The chain joins TRBV27 to TRBJ2-7, with a weak D call TRBD2 (7 bases). The ends were cut back, 2 bases at V and 4 bases at J, with 15 bases in the middle. The CDR3 length is 15 residues. The germline gives CDR1 MNHEY, CDR2 SMNVEV (reference sequence). The CDR3 DNA follows: TGTGCCAGCAGTTTAGGTCGGGGGGCATCGTACGAGCAGTACTTC. Protein: CASSLGRGASYEQYF.

The chain links TRBV19 to TRBJ1-1, with D possibly matching TRBD1 (6 bases). Trimming cost V 3 bases and J 0 bases, with 14 bases left between them. Germline V gene lookup returns CDR1 LNHDA and CDR2 SQIVND (reference sequence). The CDR3 spans 16 residues. In nucleotides, the CDR3 is TGTGCCAGTAGTATCCCAAGCGGGGGCTTGAACACTGAAGCTTTCTTT. This codes for CASSIPSGGLNTEAFF.

This clone was picked up one time. The genes are TRBV19 and TRBJ1-1; a possible D gene is TRBD1 (5 bases). V was trimmed by 1 base and J by 5 bases, leaving 11 bases between them. Per germline, CDR1 LNHDA and CDR2 SQIVND (reference sequence). This CDR3 contains 14 residues. The CDR3 spells CASSIGMGLTEAFF. CDR3 bases: TGTGCCAGTAGTATAGGGATGGGACTTACTGAAGCTTTCTTT.

A few counts support this clone. The rearrangement links TRBV19 to TRBJ2-7; D unresolved. Germline CDR1 and CDR2: LNHDA and SQIVND (reference sequence). The CDR3 is 14 residues long. The V end lost 1 base, the J end lost 2 bases, and 9 bases lay between the germline ends. CDR3 bases: TGTGCCAGTAGTATAGCGTGGCAGGCCTACGAGCAGTACTTC. It translates to CASSIAWQAYEQYF. Supplemented by reference TRBV19 and TRBJ2-7, the full variable domain reads DGGITQSPKYLFRKEGQNVTLSCEQNLNHDAMYWYRQDPGQGLRLIYYSQIVNDFQKGDIAEGYSVSREKKESFPLTVTSAQKNPTAFYLCASSIAWQAYEQYFGPGTRLTVT.

This chain joins TRBV28 and TRBJ2-2; tentatively, D is TRBD1 (5 bases). CDR3 size: 15 residues. Trimming stripped 2 bases from V and 1 base from J, with 8 bases between. Germline CDR1 reads MDHEN; CDR2 reads SYDVKM. The CDR3 sequence: CASSLQQGNTGELFF. In nucleotides, the CDR3 is TGTGCCAGCAGTTTACAGCAGGGGAACACCGGGGAGCTGTTTTTT.

The gene calls are TRBV10-3 and TRBJ2-3; TRBD2 aligns across 7 bases. Germline-derived CDR1 and CDR2 are ENHRY and SYGVKD. V was clipped by 5 bases and J by 1 base; unmatched bases: 9. The CDR3 runs 16 residues. CDR3: CAISSSSGGGTDTQYF. The CDR3 DNA follows: TGTGCCATCAGTTCATCTAGCGGAGGGGGCACAGATACGCAGTATTTT.

This clone was counted once. J is TRBJ1-1 and V is TRBV19; D remains unclear. Germline V lookup: CDR1 LNHDA, CDR2 SQIVND (reference sequence). Trimming took 6 bases from V and 0 from J, leaving 17 bases between them. CDR3 length: 16 residues. The DNA of the CDR3 is TGTGCCAGTAGCATTAACAGTGGGGAGGTGAACACTGAAGCTTTCTTT. Its protein product is CASSINSGEVNTEAFF.

The chain combines TRBV18 with TRBJ1-1; 8 bases align to TRBD1. Trimming at V came to 3 bases and at J to 2 bases, leaving 2 bases not matched to a gene. From germline, CDR1 is KGHSH and CDR2 LQKENI. The CDR3 runs 14 residues. The CDR3 bases are TGTGCCAGCTCACCGGACAGGGTCAACACTGAAGCTTTCTTT. The encoded protein is CASSPDRVNTEAFF.

The rearrangement joins TRBV5-1 to TRBJ1-4, with TRBD1 matching over 7 bases. The CDR3 sequence is 15 residues long. Germline V CDR1 and CDR2: SGHRS, YFSETQ. V trimming: 0 bases; J trimming: 8 bases; junction bases outside the gene matches: 7. CDR3 protein: CASSLAGDRVEKLFF. The CDR3 DNA reads TGCGCCAGCAGCTTGGCCGGCGACAGGGTCGAAAAACTGTTTTTT.

J is TRBJ1-4 and V is TRBV6-6; 9 nucleotides line up with TRBD1. Germline V gene lookup returns CDR1 MNHNY and CDR2 SVGAGI (reference sequence). Trimming cost V 5 bases and J 7 bases; bases outside gene matches: 17. The CDR3 loop spans 18 amino acids. CDR3 residues: CASSPGGQGGPNREKLFF. CDR3 in DNA: TGTGCCAGCAGTCCCGGGGGACAGGGAGGGCCGAATCGTGAAAAACTGTTTTTT.

This chain uses TRBV5-1 with TRBJ2-7; weak D call: TRBD1 (5 bases). V was shortened by 2 bases and J by 2 bases, with 8 bases between the two germline ends. CDR1 and CDR2 (germline): SGHRS, YFSETQ. The CDR3 totals 13 residues. The CDR3 nucleotides read TGCGCCAGCAGCTTACAGGAGACCTACGAGCAGTACTTC. Its protein is CASSLQETYEQYF. The entire variable domain, with the rest obtained from reference TRBV5-1 and TRBJ2-7, is as follows: KAGVTQTPRYLIKTRGQQVTLSCSPISGHRSVSWYQQTPGQGLQFLFEYFSETQRNKGNFPGRFSGRQFSNSRSEMNVSTLELGDSALYLCASSLQETYEQYFGPGTRLTVT.

In DNA form, the CDR3 reads TGCGCCAGCAGCGAGGGACAGGGGAAAGAGACCCAGTACTTC. Encoded protein: CASSEGQGKETQYF. The V and J genes are TRBV5-1 and TRBJ2-5; 10 bases align to TRBD1. This CDR3 region has 14 residues. Germline V gene lookup returns CDR1 SGHRS and CDR2 YFSETQ. The ends lost 4 bases at V and 3 bases at J; junction bases unmatched: 3.

The chain links TRBV27 to TRBJ1-5, with 10 nucleotides matching TRBD1. Germline CDR1 reads MNHEY; CDR2 reads SMNVEV (reference sequence). CDR3 size: 15 residues. Germline trimming cut 5 bases from V and 6 bases from J; bases unmatched to any gene: 7. The CDR3 DNA follows: TGTGCCAGCAGTACTAGGGGGACAGGGGTTCAGCCCCAGCATTTT. It is translated as CASSTRGTGVQPQHF.

The chain combines TRBV7-9 with TRBJ1-5, with TRBD1 as a possible D gene (5 bases). The CDR3 covers 16 residues. The germline V gene encodes CDR1 SEHNR and CDR2 FQNEAQ (reference sequence). Trimming stripped 3 bases from V and 0 bases from J, with 12 bases between. In DNA form, the CDR3 reads TGTGCCAGCAGCTTTATGGCAGGGTATAGCAATCAGCCCCAGCATTTT. Its protein is CASSFMAGYSNQPQHF.

V is TRBV5-4 and J is TRBJ2-1; 7 bases are shared with TRBD2. Trimming took 0 bases from V and 4 from J; bases not matched to a gene: 7. The length of the CDR3 is 16 residues. Germline assignment: CDR1 SGHNT and CDR2 YYREEE (reference sequence). CDR3: CASSLGSGETYNEQFF. In nucleotides, the CDR3 is TGTGCCAGCAGCTTGGGGAGCGGGGAAACTTACAATGAGCAGTTCTTC. The full variable domain, with the rest looked up from reference TRBV5-4 and TRBJ2-1, is ETGVTQSPTHLIKTRGQQVTLRCSSQSGHNTVSWYQQALGQGPQFIFQYYREEENGRGNFPPRFSGLQFPNYSSELNVNALELDDSALYLCASSLGSGETYNEQFFGPGTRLTVL.